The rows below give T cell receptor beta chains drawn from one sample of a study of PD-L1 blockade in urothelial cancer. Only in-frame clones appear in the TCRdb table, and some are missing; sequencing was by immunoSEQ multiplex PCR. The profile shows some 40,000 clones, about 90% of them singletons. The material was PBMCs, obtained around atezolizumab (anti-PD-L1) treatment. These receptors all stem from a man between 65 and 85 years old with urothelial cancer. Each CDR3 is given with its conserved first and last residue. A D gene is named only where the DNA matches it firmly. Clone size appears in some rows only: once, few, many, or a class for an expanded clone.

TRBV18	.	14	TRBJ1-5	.	TGTGCCAGCTCACCCGACAGGAACAATCAGCCCCAGCATTTT	CASSPDRNNQPQHF
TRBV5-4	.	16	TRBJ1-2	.	TGTGCCAGCAGCCATCTTGATCACGGAGGGAGCTATGGCTACACCTTC	CASSHLDHGGSYGYTF
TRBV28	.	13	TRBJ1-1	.	TGTGCCAGCACTTTAGTGGGGGGGACTGAAGCTTTCTTT	CASTLVGGTEAFF
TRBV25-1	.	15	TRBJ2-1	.	TGTGCCAGCAGTGGGCTTAGGCGGTCCTACAATGAGCAGTTCTTC	CASSGLRRSYNEQFF
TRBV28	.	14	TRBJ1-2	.	TGTGCCAGCAGTTTAGGGGCCGCTAACTATGGCTACACCTTC	CASSLGAANYGYTF
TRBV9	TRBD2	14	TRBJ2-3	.	TGTGCCAGCAGCACTAGCGGGAGGGATGATACGCAGTATTTT	CASSTSGRDDTQYF
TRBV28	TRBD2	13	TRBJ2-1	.	TGTGCCAGCAGTTCGGCCCTAGCGGGAGGTCTGTTCTTC	CASSSALAGGLFF
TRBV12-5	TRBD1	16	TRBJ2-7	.	TGTGCTAGTGGTTTTATAATCCGGGACAGGGTTGTCGAGCAGTACTTC	CASGFIIRDRVVEQYF
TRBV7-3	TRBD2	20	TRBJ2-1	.	TGTGCCAGCAGCTTAGTGGGGGGAGGGTCCGAAAGTAGGTACAGGAATGAGCAGTTCTTC	CASSLVGGGSESRYRNEQFF
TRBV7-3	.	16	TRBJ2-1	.	TGTGCCAGCAGCACCAGGGACAGAAGTCGGGGGGGTGAGCAGTTCTTC	CASSTRDRSRGGEQFF
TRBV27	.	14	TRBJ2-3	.	TGTGCCAGCCGGGGACTCAGCCCCGCAGATACGCAGTATTTT	CASRGLSPADTQYF
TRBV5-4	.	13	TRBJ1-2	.	TGTGCCAGCACCTCGACAGTTAACTATGGCTACACCTTC	CASTSTVNYGYTF
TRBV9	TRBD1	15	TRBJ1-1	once	TGTGCCAGCAGCGCCAGGACAGGCCCCCTCACTGAAGCTTTCTTT	CASSARTGPLTEAFF
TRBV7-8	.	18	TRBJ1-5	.	TGTGCCAGCAGCCCCGACAGGATTCTGGCCTATAGCAATCAGCCCCAGCATTTT	CASSPDRILAYSNQPQHF
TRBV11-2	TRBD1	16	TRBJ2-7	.	TGTGCCAGCAGCTACCCGGGGACAGGGGGGTCCTACGAGCAGTACTTC	CASSYPGTGGSYEQYF
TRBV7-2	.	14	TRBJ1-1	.	TGTGCCAGCAGCTTAGCGCGGGGGGCCGCTGAAGCTTTCTTT	CASSLARGAAEAFF
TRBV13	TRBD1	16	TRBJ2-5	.	TGTGCCAGCAGCATCCCGACAGGGGCGTACCAAGAGACCCAGTACTTC	CASSIPTGAYQETQYF
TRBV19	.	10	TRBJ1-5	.	TGTGCCAGTACCCCGGTGCCCCAGCATTTT	CASTPVPQHF
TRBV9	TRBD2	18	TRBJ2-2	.	TGTGCCAGCAGCGCAAAGCCGGGACTAGCGGACTACACCGGGGAGCTGTTTTTT	CASSAKPGLADYTGELFF
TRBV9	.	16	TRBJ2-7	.	TGTGCCAGCAGCACGAGGGAGAGCGGGCCGGGGGTCGAGCAGTACTTC	CASSTRESGPGVEQYF
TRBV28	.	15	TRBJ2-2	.	TGTGCCAGCAGCCGGGGGTCCTTAAACACCGGGGAGCTGTTTTTT	CASSRGSLNTGELFF
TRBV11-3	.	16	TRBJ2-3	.	TGTGCCAGCAGCTTAGGAACAGGGGGGGGAGCAGATACGCAGTATTTT	CASSLGTGGGADTQYF
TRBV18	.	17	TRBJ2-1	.	TGTGCCAGCTCACCCCTACCGGGTACAGGGAAGGGCATTGAGCAGTTCTTC	CASSPLPGTGKGIEQFF
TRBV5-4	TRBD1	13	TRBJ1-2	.	TGTGCCAGCAGGTCCACAGGGGGTAATGGCTACACCTTC	CASRSTGGNGYTF
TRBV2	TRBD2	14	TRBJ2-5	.	TGTGCCAGCAGTGACGCGGGAGTGGGAGAGACCCAGTACTTC	CASSDAGVGETQYF
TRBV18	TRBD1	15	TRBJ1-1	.	TGTGCCAGCTCACCGGACAGGGCCGCGAACACTGAAGCTTTCTTT	CASSPDRAANTEAFF
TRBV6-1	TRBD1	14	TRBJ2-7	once	TGTGCCAGCGCTTTTGGACAGGGATCCTACGAGCAGTACTTC	CASAFGQGSYEQYF
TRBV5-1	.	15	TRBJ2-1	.	TGCGCCAGCAGCTCACAGACTAGAGGGGTCGGTGAGCAGTTCTTC	CASSSQTRGVGEQFF
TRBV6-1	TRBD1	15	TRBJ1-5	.	TGTGCCAGCAGTGAAGAGGAGACAGGGTATCAGCCCCAGCATTTT	CASSEEETGYQPQHF
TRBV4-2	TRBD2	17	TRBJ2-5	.	TGTGCCAGCAGCCAAGGAGAAGAGGGAGGGCCTCGAGAGACCCAGTACTTC	CASSQGEEGGPRETQYF
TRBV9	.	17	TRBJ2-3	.	TGTGCCAGCAGCGTAGCCATTGGGACTGGGAGAAGGGATACGCAGTATTTT	CASSVAIGTGRRDTQYF
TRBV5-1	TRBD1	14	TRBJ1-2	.	TGCGCCAGCAGGGGACAGTTAGGGGACTATGGCTACACCTTC	CASRGQLGDYGYTF
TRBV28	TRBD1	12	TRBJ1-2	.	TGTGCCAGCAGTCCCACCGGGACAGCTGTCACCTTC	CASSPTGTAVTF